These 5 T cell receptor beta chains came from one sample sequenced in a study of blood T cell repertoires in COVID-19. Repertoires were generated with immunoSEQ multiplex PCR, while TCRdb's copy carries only in-frame clones and drops some. The sample contains 150,000 or so clones, roughly 88% of which appear only once. Sample: PBMCs or T cells enriched from blood (not recorded which). The origin of the receptors is a man aged 50 or older who had recovered from COVID-19.

The chain uses TRBV7-3 and TRBJ2-1, with D possibly TRBD2 on 7 matching bases. Trimming pared 3 bases from V and 7 bases from J, leaving 10 bases between. Per germline, CDR1 SGHTA and CDR2 FQGTGA. The CDR3 is 13 amino acids. The CDR3 sequence is CASSFEGGNEQFF. The CDR3 DNA reads as TGTGCCAGCAGCTTCGAGGGGGGGAATGAGCAGTTCTTC.

This chain uses TRBV28 with TRBJ2-1; tentatively, D is TRBD2 (5 bases). CDR1 and CDR2 (germline): MDHEN, SYDVKM. This CDR3 is 12 amino acids long. Trimming stripped 8 bases from V and 4 bases from J, with 9 bases between. CDR3 in DNA: TGTGCCAGCGGACTCGGGTACAATGAGCAGTTCTTC. Residues: CASGLGYNEQFF.

The V gene is TRBV11-2, the J gene TRBJ2-4, with TRBD1 matching 7 bases. The CDR3 extends over 16 amino acids. V was pared by 1 base and J by 8 bases, with 11 bases of the junction left unmatched. The germline V gene encodes CDR1 SGHAT and CDR2 FQNNGV. CDR3 loop: CASSLVKGQKSDIQYF. DNA of the CDR3: TGTGCCAGCAGCTTAGTAAAGGGACAGAAGTCGGACATTCAGTACTTC.

This clone was counted a few times. The chain recombines TRBV7-2 with TRBJ1-1; D unclear. V was shortened by 1 base and J by 1 base, with 7 bases between the two germline ends. CDR1 is SGHTA, CDR2 FQGNSA, per germline. The CDR3 length is 14 residues. CDR3 nucleotides: TGTGCCAGCAGCTTAGTGTCTAAGAACACTGAAGCTTTCTTT. Translated: CASSLVSKNTEAFF.

CDR3 loop: CASSRGGTSGNTIYF. Written as DNA, the CDR3 is TGTGCCAGCAGTCGAGGGGGCACCTCTGGAAACACCATATATTTT. The rearrangement joins TRBV6-5 to TRBJ1-3; TRBD1 agrees at 7 bases. Germline V gene data show CDR1 as MNHEY and CDR2 as SVGAGI. The J segment lost 0 bases and the V segment lost 5 bases, leaving 4 bases of the junction unmatched. The CDR3 consists of 15 residues.